This T cell receptor beta chain was sequenced during a study of blood T cell repertoires in COVID-19. Study information: From the United States, Italy and Spain came samples of acute and convalescent COVID-19. Nucleic acid was either cDNA or gDNA, and it came from T cells, B-cell-depleted T cells, or PBMCs.

This CDR3 comprises 14 residues. V was clipped by 5 bases and J by 4 bases; unmatched bases: 7. Germline V gene lookup returns CDR1 SGHTA and CDR2 FQGNSA. In the authors' methods: The assay estimated nucleated cells by amplifying reference gene primers. The protocol was immunoSEQ multiplex PCR, while the TCRdb copy is restricted to in-frame clones and leaves out a portion. V, J and clone size were drawn from that table, and D and trimming were deduced from the DNA. The sample has 120,000 or so clones; around 89% are singletons. This clone was observed a single time. Sequences were obtained from peripheral blood. This sequence joins TRBV7-2 and TRBJ2-5, with 7 bases matching TRBD1. This clonotype originated in a human donor in a cohort sampled during active COVID-19. The CDR3 DNA reads as TGTGCCAGCAGCGGGCGGTCAGGGGGAGAGACCCAGTACTTC. Protein: CASSGRSGGETQYF.